This T cell receptor beta chain was recovered during a study of identical twins. The study, taken as a whole, reports: Donors were not followed over many years; analysis was cross-sectional. Low generation-probability sequences were in excess among twin-shared out-of-frame alpha sequences. Excess sharing by twins proved weaker in beta out-of-frame sequences.

Concerning this clonotype itself: What it recognizes is unknown.

A universal primer site came from template switching; cDNA carried unique molecular identifiers. TCRdb redid the calling of the 5' RACE reads with MiXCR, one entry per CDR3 protein. The data contain just over 450,000 distinct CDR3 sequences, approximately 15% of them singletons. The sample was also reused in another study, on yellow fever vaccine responses in identical twins.

Sequenced material: CD4+ T cells sorted from blood. This TCR derives from a woman aged 18 to 35 in good health.

The CDR3 DNA is TGTGCCAGCAGTGGAGATAACTACAATGAGCAGTTCTTC. Translation gives CASSGDNYNEQFF. The rearrangement uses TRBV28 and TRBJ2-1; D not resolved. This CDR3 has 13 amino acids. Germline-derived CDR1 and CDR2 are MDHEN and SYDVKM. Trimming cost V 5 bases and J 3 bases, with 8 bases left between them.